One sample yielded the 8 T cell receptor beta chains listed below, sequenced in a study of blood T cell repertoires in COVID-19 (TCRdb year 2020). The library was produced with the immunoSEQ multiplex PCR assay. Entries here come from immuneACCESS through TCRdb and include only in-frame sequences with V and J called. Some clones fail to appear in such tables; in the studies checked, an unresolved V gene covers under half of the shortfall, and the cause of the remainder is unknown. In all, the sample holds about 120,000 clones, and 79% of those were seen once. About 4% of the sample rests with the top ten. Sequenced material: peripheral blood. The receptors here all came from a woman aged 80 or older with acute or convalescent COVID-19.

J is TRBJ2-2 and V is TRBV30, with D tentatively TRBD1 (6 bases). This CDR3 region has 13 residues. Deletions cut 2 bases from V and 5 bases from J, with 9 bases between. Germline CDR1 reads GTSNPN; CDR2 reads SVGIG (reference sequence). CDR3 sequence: CAWSNTGTGELFF. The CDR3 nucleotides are TGTGCCTGGAGTAACACAGGGACCGGGGAGCTGTTTTTT.

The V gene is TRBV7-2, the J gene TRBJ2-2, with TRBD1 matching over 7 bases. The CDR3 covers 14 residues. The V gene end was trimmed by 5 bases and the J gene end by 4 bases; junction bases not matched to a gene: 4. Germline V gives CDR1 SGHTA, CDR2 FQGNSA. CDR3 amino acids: CASSPDRATGELFF. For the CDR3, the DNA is TGTGCCAGCAGCCCCGACAGGGCCACCGGGGAGCTGTTTTTT.

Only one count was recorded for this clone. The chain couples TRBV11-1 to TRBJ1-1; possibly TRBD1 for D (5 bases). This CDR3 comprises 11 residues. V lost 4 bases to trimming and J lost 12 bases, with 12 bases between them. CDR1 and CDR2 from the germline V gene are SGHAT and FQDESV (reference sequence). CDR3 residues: CASSSRGRTFF. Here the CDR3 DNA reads TGTGCCAGCAGCTCGCGGGGGAGAACTTTCTTT.

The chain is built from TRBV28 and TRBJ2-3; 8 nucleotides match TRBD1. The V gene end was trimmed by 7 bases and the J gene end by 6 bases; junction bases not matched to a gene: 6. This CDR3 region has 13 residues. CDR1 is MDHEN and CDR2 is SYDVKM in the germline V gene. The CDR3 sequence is CASIRTGRDTQYF. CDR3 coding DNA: TGTGCCAGCATAAGGACAGGGCGGGATACGCAGTATTTT.

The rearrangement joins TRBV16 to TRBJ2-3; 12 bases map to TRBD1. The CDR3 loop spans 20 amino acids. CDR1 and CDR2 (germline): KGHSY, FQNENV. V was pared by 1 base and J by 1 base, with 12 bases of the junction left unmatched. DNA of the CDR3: TGTGCCAGCAGCCAATGGGGGACAGGGGGCTTCAGTCTCGGCACAGATACGCAGTATTTT. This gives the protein CASSQWGTGGFSLGTDTQYF.

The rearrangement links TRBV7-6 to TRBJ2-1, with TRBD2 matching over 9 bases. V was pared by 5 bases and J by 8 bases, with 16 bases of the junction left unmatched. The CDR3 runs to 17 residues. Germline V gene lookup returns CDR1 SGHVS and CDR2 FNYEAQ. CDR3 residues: CASSPALAGADGDEQFF. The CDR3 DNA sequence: TGTGCCAGCAGCCCAGCTTTAGCGGGAGCTGATGGTGATGAGCAGTTCTTC.

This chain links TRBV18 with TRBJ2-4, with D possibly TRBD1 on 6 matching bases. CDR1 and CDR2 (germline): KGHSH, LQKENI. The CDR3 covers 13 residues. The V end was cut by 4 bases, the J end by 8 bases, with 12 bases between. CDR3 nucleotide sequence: TGTGCCAGCTCACTTGACAGGCTTGACATTCAGTACTTC. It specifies CASSLDRLDIQYF.

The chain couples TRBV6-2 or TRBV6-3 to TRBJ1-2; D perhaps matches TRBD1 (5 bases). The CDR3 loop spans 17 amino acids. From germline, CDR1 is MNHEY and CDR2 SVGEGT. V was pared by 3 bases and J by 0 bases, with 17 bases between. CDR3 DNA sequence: TGTGCCAGCAGTTATCACCGTGGGGCCCGACCTAACTATGGCTACACCTTC. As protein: CASSYHRGARPNYGYTF.